This TCR beta chain was obtained from a study of T-cell reconstitution after alpha-beta-depleted transplantation in children. A library of TCRbeta sequences, prepared with unique molecular identifiers, was generated. TCRdb fed the PCR reads into MiXCR, producing one record per CDR3 protein. The sample lists roughly 310,000 distinct CDR3 sequences; around 25% were seen once. Study-level findings and limits: Surviving thymic progenitors and recipient T cells were the source of high TCRbeta diversity at day 60 in some patients. T cells produced anew were the main source of T-cell counts and diversity one year after transplant.

This clonotype was observed a few times. Its antigen is currently unknown. This TCR came from a male patient under 18 who had a stem cell transplant for acute lymphoblastic leukemia, so the T cells may come from the graft donor. Source: PBMCs, mostly from graft donor cells, taken 180 days after TCRalphabeta/CD19-depleted stem cell transplant.

In DNA, the CDR3 is TGTGCCAGCAGCTCCGGACTAGCGGGAGGACGATACGAGCAGTACTTC. It yields the protein CASSSGLAGGRYEQYF. This chain joins TRBV7-6 and TRBJ2-7; TRBD2 agrees at 14 bases. The CDR3 is 16 amino acids. Trimming removed 4 bases from V and 4 bases from J; junction bases left unmatched: 6. Germline loops: CDR1 SGHVS, CDR2 FNYEAQ.